This record looks at one T cell receptor (beta chain) sequence and its context. With the 5' RACE reads reprocessed, TCRdb shows one record per CDR3 protein and no DNA. The listing contains around 380,000 distinct CDR3 sequences. Germline assignment: CDR1 DFQATT and CDR2 SNEGSKA (reference sequence). This CDR3 region has 14 residues. The data were obtained in a study of monozygotic twins with inflammatory bowel disease. Sample: blood. The chain recombines TRBV20-1 with TRBJ2-7; TCRdb proposes TRBD2, but this gene call is untestable without DNA. The sequence was obtained from a human donor with ulcerative colitis or Crohn's disease, or a healthy co-twin of an affected twin (not recorded which). Here the CDR3 reads CSAQTSGNPYEQYF.